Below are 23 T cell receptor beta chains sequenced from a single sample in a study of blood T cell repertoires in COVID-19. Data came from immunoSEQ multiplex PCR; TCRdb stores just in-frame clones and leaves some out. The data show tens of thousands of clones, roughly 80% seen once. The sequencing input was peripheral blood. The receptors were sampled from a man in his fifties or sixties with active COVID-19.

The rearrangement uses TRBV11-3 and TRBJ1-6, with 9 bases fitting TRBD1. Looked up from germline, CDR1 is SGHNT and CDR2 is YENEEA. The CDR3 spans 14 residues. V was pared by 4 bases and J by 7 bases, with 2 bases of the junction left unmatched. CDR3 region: CASSWGQGNSPLHF. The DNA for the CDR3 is TGTGCCAGCAGCTGGGGACAGGGAAATTCACCCCTCCACTTT.

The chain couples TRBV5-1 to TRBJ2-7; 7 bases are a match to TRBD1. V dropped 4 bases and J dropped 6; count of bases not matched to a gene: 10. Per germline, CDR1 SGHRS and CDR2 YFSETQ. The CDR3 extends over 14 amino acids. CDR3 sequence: CASSPQDRVPEQYF. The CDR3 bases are TGCGCCAGCAGCCCCCAAGACAGGGTCCCCGAGCAGTACTTC.

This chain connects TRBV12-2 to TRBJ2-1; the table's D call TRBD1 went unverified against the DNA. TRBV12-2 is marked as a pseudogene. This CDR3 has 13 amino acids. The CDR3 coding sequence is TGTGCAAGTCGCCTGTACAGGGTCAATGAGCAGTTCTTC. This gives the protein CASRLYRVNEQFF.

In DNA, the CDR3 is TGTGCCAGCAGCCGGACAGGGATCGAGCAGTACTTC. It is translated as CASSRTGIEQYF. This rearrangement joins TRBV11-3 to TRBJ2-7; 8 nucleotides line up with TRBD1. J was trimmed by 6 bases and V by 5 bases; bases with no gene match: 3. The CDR3 is 12 residues long. Germline V gene sequence: CDR1 SGHNT, CDR2 YENEEA.

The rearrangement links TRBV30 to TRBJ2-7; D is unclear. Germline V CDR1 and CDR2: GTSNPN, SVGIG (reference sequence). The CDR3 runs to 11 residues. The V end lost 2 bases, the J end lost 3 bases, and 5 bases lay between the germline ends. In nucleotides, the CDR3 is TGTGCCTGGAGTCCTAACTACGAGCAGTACTTC. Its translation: CAWSPNYEQYF.

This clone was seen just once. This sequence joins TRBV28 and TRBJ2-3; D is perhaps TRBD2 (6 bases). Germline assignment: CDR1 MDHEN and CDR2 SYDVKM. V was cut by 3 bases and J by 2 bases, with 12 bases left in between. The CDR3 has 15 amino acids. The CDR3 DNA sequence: TGTGCCAGCAGTTTTGAGGGAGGCTACACAGATACGCAGTATTTT. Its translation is CASSFEGGYTDTQYF.

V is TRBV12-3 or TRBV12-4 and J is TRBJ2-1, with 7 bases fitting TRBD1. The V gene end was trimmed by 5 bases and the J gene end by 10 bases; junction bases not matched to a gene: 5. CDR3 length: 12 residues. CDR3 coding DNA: TGTGCCAGCAGTCCGGACAGGTCAGAGCAGTTCTTC. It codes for CASSPDRSEQFF.

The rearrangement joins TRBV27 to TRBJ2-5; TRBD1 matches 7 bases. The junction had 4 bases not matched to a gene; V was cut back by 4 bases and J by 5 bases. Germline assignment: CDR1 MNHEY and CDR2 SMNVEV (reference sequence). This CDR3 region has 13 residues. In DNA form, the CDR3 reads TGTGCCAGCAGTTCTAGGGGGCCGGAGACCCAGTACTTC. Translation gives CASSSRGPETQYF.

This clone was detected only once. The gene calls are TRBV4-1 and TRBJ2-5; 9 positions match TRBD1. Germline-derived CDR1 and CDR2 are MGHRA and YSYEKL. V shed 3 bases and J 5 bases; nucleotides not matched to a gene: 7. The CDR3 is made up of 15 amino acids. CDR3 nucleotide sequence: TGCGCCAGCAGCCAGACAGGGGGGACTGTGGAGACCCAGTACTTC. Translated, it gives CASSQTGGTVETQYF.

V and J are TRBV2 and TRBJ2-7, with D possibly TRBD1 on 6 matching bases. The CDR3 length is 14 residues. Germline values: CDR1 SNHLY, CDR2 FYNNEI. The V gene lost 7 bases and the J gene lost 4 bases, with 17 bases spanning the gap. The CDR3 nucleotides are TGTGCCAGCACCGTCCAAGTAGGGGGTTACGAGCAGTACTTC. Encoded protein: CASTVQVGGYEQYF.

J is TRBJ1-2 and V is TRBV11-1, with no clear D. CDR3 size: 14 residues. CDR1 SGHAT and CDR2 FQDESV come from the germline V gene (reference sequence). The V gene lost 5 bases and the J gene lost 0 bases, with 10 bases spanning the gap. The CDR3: CASSQFGANYGYTF. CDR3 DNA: TGTGCCAGCAGCCAGTTTGGAGCTAACTATGGCTACACCTTC.

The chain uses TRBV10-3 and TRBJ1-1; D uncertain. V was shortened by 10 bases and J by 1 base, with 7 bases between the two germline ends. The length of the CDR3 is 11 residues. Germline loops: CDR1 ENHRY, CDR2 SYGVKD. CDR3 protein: CATLENTEAFF. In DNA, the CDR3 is TGTGCCACCTTAGAGAACACTGAAGCTTTCTTT.

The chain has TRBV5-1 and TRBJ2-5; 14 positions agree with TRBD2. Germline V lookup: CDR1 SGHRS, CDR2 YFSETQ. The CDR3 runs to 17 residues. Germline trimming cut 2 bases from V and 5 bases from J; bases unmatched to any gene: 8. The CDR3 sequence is CASSLIGLAGGIETQYF. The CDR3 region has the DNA TGCGCCAGCAGCTTAATCGGACTAGCGGGGGGCATCGAGACCCAGTACTTC.

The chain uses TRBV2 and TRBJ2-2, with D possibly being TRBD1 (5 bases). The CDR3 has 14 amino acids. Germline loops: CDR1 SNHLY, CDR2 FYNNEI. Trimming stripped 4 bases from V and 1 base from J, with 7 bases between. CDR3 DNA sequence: TGTGCCAGCAGTGCCCAGGGGAACACCGGGGAGCTGTTTTTT. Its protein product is CASSAQGNTGELFF.

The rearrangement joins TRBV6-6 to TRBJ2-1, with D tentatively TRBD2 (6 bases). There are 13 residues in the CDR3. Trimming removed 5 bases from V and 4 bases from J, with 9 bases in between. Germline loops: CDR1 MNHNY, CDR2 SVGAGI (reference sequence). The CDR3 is CASSGGTYNEQFF. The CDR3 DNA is TGTGCCAGCAGTGGCGGGACTTACAATGAGCAGTTCTTC.

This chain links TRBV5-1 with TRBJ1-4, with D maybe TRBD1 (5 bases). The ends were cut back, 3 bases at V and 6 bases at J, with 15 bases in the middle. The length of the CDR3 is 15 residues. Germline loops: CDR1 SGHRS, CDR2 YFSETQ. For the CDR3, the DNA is TGCGCCAGCAGCTATTACGCAGGGCAAGATGAAAAACTGTTTTTT. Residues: CASSYYAGQDEKLFF. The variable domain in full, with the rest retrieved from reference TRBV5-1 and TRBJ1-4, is KAGVTQTPRYLIKTRGQQVTLSCSPISGHRSVSWYQQTPGQGLQFLFEYFSETQRNKGNFPGRFSGRQFSNSRSEMNVSTLELGDSALYLCASSYYAGQDEKLFFGSGTQLSVL.

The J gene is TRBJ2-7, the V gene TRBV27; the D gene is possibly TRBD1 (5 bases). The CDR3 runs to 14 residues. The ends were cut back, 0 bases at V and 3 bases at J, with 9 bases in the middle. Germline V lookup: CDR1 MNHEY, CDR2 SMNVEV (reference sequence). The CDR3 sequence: CASSLSAGNYEQYF. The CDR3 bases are TGTGCCAGCAGTTTATCGGCAGGGAACTACGAGCAGTACTTC.

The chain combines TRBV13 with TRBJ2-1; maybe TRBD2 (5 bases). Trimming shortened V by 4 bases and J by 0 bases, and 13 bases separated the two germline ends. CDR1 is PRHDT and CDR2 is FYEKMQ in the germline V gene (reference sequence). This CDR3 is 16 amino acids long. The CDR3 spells CASSYNLAGSYNEQFF. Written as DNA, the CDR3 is TGTGCCAGCAGCTACAATCTAGCAGGCTCCTACAATGAGCAGTTCTTC. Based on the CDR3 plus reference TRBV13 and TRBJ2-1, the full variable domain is AAGVIQSPRHLIKEKRETATLKCYPIPRHDTVYWYQQGPGQDPQFLISFYEKMQSDKGSIPDRFSAQQFSDYHSELNMSSLELGDSALYFCASSYNLAGSYNEQFFGPGTRLTVL.

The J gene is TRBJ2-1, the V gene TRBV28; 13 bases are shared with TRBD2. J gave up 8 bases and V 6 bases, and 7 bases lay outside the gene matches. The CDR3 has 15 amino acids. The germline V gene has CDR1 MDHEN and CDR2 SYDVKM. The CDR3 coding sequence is TGTGCCAGCAGGATGACTAGCGGGAGGTCGTATGAGCAGTTCTTC. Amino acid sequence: CASRMTSGRSYEQFF.

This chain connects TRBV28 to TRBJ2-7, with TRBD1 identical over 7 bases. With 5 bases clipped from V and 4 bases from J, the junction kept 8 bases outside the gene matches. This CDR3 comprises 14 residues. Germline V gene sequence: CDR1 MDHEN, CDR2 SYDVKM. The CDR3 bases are TGTGCCAGCAGTGCCTACAGGGGTCCTTACGAGCAGTACTTC. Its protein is CASSAYRGPYEQYF. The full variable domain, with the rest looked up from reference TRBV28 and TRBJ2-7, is DVKVTQSSRYLVKRTGEKVFLECVQDMDHENMFWYRQDPGLGLRLIYFSYDVKMKEKGDIPEGYSVSREKKERFSLILESASTNQTSMYLCASSAYRGPYEQYFGPGTRLTVT.

In DNA, the CDR3 is TGCGCCAGCAGCGTGGGACAGCCAGACCAAGAAGCTTTCTTT. Translation: CASSVGQPDQEAFF. V usage is TRBV5-1 and J usage is TRBJ1-1; 7 bases line up with TRBD1. Germline values: CDR1 SGHRS, CDR2 YFSETQ. V lost 4 bases and J lost 8; bases outside the gene matches: 11. The CDR3 spans 14 residues. Using reference TRBV5-1 and TRBJ1-1 for the parts outside the CDR3, the full variable domain is KAGVTQTPRYLIKTRGQQVTLSCSPISGHRSVSWYQQTPGQGLQFLFEYFSETQRNKGNFPGRFSGRQFSNSRSEMNVSTLELGDSALYLCASSVGQPDQEAFFGQGTRLTVV.

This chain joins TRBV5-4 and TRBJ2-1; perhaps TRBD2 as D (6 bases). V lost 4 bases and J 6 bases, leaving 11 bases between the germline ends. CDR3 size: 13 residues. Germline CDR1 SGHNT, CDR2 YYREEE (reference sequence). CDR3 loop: CASSARDSNEQFF. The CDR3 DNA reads TGTGCCAGCAGCGCTCGGGACTCCAATGAGCAGTTCTTC.

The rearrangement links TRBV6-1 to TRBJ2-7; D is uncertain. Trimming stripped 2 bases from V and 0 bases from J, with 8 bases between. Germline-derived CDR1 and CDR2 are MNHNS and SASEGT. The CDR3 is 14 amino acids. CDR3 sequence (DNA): TGTGCCAGCAGTGAATTTTCCCTCTCCTACGAGCAGTACTTC. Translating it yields CASSEFSLSYEQYF.